The entry below gives a single TCR beta chain sequence along with its context. Its antigen is not yet known. Per-base qualities were not stored, and no clone one base away is much larger. These data come from a study of cytomegalovirus exposure and HLA in healthy donors listed by TCRdb under 2017. Study-level background: An earlier analysis of some 550 of the donors reported approximately 300 Gb of sequence data and some 120 million unique TCR beta sequences from roughly 180 million T cells. An early release that covered some 630 HLA-typed donors contained about 300 gigabases of sequencing data and 80 million or so unique TCR sequences. In an earlier analysis of roughly 580 of the donors, high-throughput TCR beta sequencing was used to judge whether each TCR beta V gene segment behaved as functional or pseudogenic. Genome-wide SNP genotypes for about 65% of the 666 donors were used in a later genetic analysis, which treated that subset as a discovery cohort. The study aimed to test whether cataloging public T cell receptors could reveal signatures of past pathogen exposure. HLA typing covered class I and class II loci at four-digit resolution. To predict cytomegalovirus infection status, the study brought together high-throughput TCR immunosequencing, statistical association of individual TCRs with disease status, and machine learning. To study patterns of TCR occurrence, a later analysis re-analyzed previously published TCR beta repertoires from under 750 donors and added high-resolution HLA genotyping. All discovery cohort repertoires had been generated using a single sequencing platform. Typing coverage varied by locus: roughly 620-640 donors for A, B, C, DRB1 and DQB1; roughly 560 for DQA1; around 610 for DPA1; around 490 for DPB1. Among the approximately 420 genotyped donors, approximately 76% belonged to the genetic ancestry cluster associated with self-reported Caucasian donors. Rather than using new phenotypic data, the later analysis identified candidate immune exposures from TCR beta sequences and from how often those sequences occurred across donors. On average, over 200,000 unique TCR beta nucleotide sequences were sequenced per donor among 398 genotyped donors of the cohort, with about 17% of those sequences being non-productive. The T cell repertoires of 670 or so subjects were profiled by immunosequencing and related to cytomegalovirus serostatus. Alongside the repertoire data, information on donor age, sex, ethnicity and CMV serostatus was compiled. Because of strong linkage in the cohort, roughly five DR-DQ haplotypes were treated as single units for association and clustering. In addition to the first cohort of 650 to 750 subjects, a separate validation cohort of 120 different subjects was used. The full study reports these points: Specific HLA alleles were associated with 15,000 to 20,000 TCR beta sequences at a false discovery rate of 0.05 in a later analysis. A later analysis reported that several top co-occurrence clusters appeared linked to parvovirus B19, influenza, CMV and Epstein-Barr virus. Because HLA typing was unavailable for some donors at each locus, only the typed subset was used in association tests. According to the authors, the approach could potentially be generalized to other disease states and immunological phenotypes. Most TCR sequences were observed very rarely across donors, whereas some public TCRs were present in many individuals. A further reported finding was that TCR beta sequences accurately predicted the HLA-A and HLA-B alleles for most subjects in the first cohort. A cluster of highly shared sequence variants was judged likely to be a technical artifact of the sequencing pipeline. A later genetic analysis associated a missense DCLRE1C variant with V-gene and J-gene trimming of TCR beta chains, and an independent cohort replicated the association. In both the original and validation cohorts, the classifier was reported to diagnose cytomegalovirus status with high specificity and sensitivity. In a later analysis, HLA-associated TCR beta chains were found to be more clonally expanded and to have lower generation probabilities than equally common non-associated chains. Assigning TCR associations to individual alleles was difficult when HLA alleles, especially DR and DQ, strongly co-occurred. Linkage disequilibrium might explain the correlated functional status among segregating V segments, but an unknown experimental factor could not be ruled out. Only TCR beta chains were sequenced in this cohort, and the absence of alpha or paired-chain data limited detectable features. Because the 87-base-pair reads could not distinguish some IMGT-functional V segments, including TRBV6-2 and TRBV6-3, those segments were excluded. An earlier analysis of approximately 600 of the donors showed that most TCR beta V segments appeared in productive rearrangements either about 87% or about 30% of the time, which broadly matched IMGT annotations. Sequencing depth was assumed to be roughly uniform across donors in the presence/absence analyses, though that assumption may not hold. Because counts were too low, more than 15 rarely observed V segments, including chromosome 9 orphons, were excluded from the earlier analysis of 500 to 700 of the donors. The only immune exposure information available for the cohort was CMV serostatus. According to a later genetic analysis, donors in an Asian-associated ancestry cluster had fewer N-insertions in productive TCRs than the approximately 690-donor mean. In a later analysis, most CMV-associated TCR beta chains were found to appear HLA-restricted, with HLA associations seemingly driven largely by CMV exposure. In the study, some 160 TCR beta chains were listed as associated with cytomegalovirus. In a later analysis, the rate of TCR association differed among HLA loci, with DRB1 alleles having the most associated TCRs and HLA-C alleles having the fewest. In vitro tests confirmed that a few of the cytomegalovirus-associated TCR beta chains recognize cytomegalovirus antigens.

The cohort was made up of under 800 healthy bone marrow donors. At the time of sampling, all cohort members were nominally healthy, though unrecorded immune exposures were likely present. The donor was CMV seropositive and belonged to the group of about 290 seropositive cohort members. A peripheral blood sample was provided by each donor, and peripheral blood mononuclear cells were used for TCR beta sequencing. Genomic DNA was extracted from the blood cell samples with the Qiagen DNeasy Blood Extraction Kit. The library was prepared using the immunoSEQ multiplex PCR assay. For the multiplex PCR, a mixture combining 60 forward primers for TCR Vbeta segments and 13 reverse primers for TCR Jbeta segments was used. The CDR3 region of rearranged TCR beta genes was amplified from genomic DNA by a multiplex PCR assay. On the Illumina HiSeq System, the amplified TCR beta libraries were sequenced as 87-base-pair reads. From the authors' description of their analysis: A later analysis tallied 75 million to 85 million unique TCR beta chains across the 666 repertoires, and about 10 million of those chains were shared by two or more donors. A nearest-neighbor algorithm error-corrected the raw reads and collapsed the reads into unique sequences, merging closely related sequences to remove PCR and sequencing errors. CDR3 sequences were aligned to IMGT reference sequences to assign V, D and J gene segments. For a sequence to be retained, a match of at least six nucleotides to both a V gene segment and a J gene segment was required. Rearrangements were called productive when the CDR3 lacked stop codons and stayed in frame with V and J; all others were non-productive. CDR3 was defined according to IMGT convention as the region running from the second conserved V-encoded cysteine to the conserved J-encoded phenylalanine. The earlier analysis of 500 to 650 of the donors excluded any sequence lacking an unambiguous match to a single V gene segment. An earlier analysis of fewer than 750 of the donors classified V segments as functional when productive rearrangements were above 56.7% and as segregating when the standard deviation between donors was above 5%. A statistical classification framework was built for diagnosing cytomegalovirus status from the catalog of TCR beta chain sequences. In a later analysis, TCR nucleotide sequences were compared against IMGT/GENE-DB human TR gene sequences so that V and J genes could be assigned. Using the TCRdist pipeline, a later analysis assigned CDR3 sequences along with most-parsimonious VDJ recombination scenarios. In a later analysis, each TCR beta chain was defined by its CDR3 amino acid sequence together with its V-gene family, and reads without a unique V-gene family were excluded. In a later analysis, around 600 highly shared, low-generation-probability nucleotide sequences were removed to address suspected cross-contamination and a sequencing artifact. In a later analysis, a clonal expansion index was calculated for each public chain from normalized within-repertoire ranks of inferred template counts. Generation probabilities in a later analysis came from a VDJ recombination model fitted to out-of-frame rearrangements, and those results were checked against IGoR. A later analysis scored TCR-TCR, TCR-HLA and TCR-CMV co-occurrence with hypergeometric tests, applying a repertoire-size bias correction to TCR pairs. False discovery rates were estimated in a later analysis by permuting HLA or CMV assignments 20 times. In a later analysis, co-occurring TCRs were grouped using DBSCAN, with TCRdist sequence similarity added in when clustering inside HLA-allele-positive subsets. Co-occurrence clustering excluded repertoires with fewer than 30,000 or more than 120,000 public chains, plus five with anomalous nucleotide sharing. Here the immuneACCESS table is served through TCRdb, limited to in-frame sequences with V and J called. Missing clones are a known gap in these copies; in checked studies unresolved V genes cover under half, and the rest lacks a known reason. V, J and clone size are those of that table, while D and trimming were read from the DNA. Within this sample are around 150,000 clones, with 70% to 85% of them counted one time only. Of the sample, around 4.3% falls within the top ten clones.

From its cysteine to its phenylalanine, the CDR3 spans 14 amino acids. CDR3 DNA is the only sequence kept; it has 42 bases, read in frame from the first base. CDR1 and CDR2, per the germline V gene, are SGHDT and YYEEEE. Trimming takes 1 base off V and 2 bases off J; junction bases not matched to a gene: 3. This receptor was taken from a man aged 40-49 years in good health and CMV-seropositive. Here the chain combines TRBV5-6 and TRBJ2-7; TRBD1 agrees with 7 junctional bases. The sample was PBMCs. The CDR3 corresponds to CASSLTGEAYEQYF. The nucleotides are TGTGCCAGCAGCTTGACAGGGGAAGCCTACGAGCAGTACTTC.